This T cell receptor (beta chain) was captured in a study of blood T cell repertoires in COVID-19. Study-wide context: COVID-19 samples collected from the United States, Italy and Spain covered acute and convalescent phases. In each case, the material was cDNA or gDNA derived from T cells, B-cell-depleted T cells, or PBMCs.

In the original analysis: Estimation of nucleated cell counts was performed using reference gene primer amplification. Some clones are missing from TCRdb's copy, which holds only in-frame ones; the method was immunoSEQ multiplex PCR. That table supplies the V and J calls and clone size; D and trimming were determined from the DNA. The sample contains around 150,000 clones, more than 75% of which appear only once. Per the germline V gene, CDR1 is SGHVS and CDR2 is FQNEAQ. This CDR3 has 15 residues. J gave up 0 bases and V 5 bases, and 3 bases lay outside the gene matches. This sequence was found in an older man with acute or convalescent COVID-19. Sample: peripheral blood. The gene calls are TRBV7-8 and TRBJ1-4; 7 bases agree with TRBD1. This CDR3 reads CASSADRSTNEKLFF. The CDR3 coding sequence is TGTGCCAGCAGCGCGGACAGGTCAACTAATGAAAAACTGTTTTTT.